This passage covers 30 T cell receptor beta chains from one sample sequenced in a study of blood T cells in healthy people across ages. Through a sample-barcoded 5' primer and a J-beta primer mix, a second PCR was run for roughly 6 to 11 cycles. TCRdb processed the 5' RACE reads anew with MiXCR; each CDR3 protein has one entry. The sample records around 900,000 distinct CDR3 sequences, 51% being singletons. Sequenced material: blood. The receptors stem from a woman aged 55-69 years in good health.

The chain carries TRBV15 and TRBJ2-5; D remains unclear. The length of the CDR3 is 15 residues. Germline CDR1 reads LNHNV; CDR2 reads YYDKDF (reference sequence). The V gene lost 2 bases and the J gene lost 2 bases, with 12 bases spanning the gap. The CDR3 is CATSRTSGQQETQYF. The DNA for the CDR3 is TGTGCCACCAGCAGAACCTCGGGTCAACAAGAGACCCAGTACTTC.

The CDR3 nucleotides are TGCAGCGTTAATGCGTGGGACAATGAGCAGTTCTTC. Protein sequence: CSVNAWDNEQFF. The chain joins TRBV29-1 to TRBJ2-1; no reliable D call. Germline CDR1 and CDR2: SQVTM and ANQGSEA. CDR3 length equals 12 residues. With 5 bases removed from V and 5 bases from J, the gap between germline ends came to 10 bases.

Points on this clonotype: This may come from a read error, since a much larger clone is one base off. Here the CDR3 DNA reads TGTGCCGGCAGCGCGAGACAGGGGAGCACAGATACGCAGTATTTT. This encodes CAGSARQGSTDTQYF. This chain joins TRBV11-2 and TRBJ2-3; 8 bases agree with TRBD1. Per the germline V gene, CDR1 is SGHAT and CDR2 is FQNNGV. The length of the CDR3 is 15 residues.

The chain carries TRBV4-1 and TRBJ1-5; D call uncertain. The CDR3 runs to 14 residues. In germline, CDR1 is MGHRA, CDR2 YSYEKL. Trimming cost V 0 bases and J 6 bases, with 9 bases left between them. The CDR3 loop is CASSQDGRSQPQHF. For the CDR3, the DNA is TGCGCCAGCAGCCAAGACGGACGAAGTCAGCCCCAGCATTTT.

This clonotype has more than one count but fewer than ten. The DNA for the CDR3 is TGCAGTGCTCACCGACTAGCCCGGAATGAGCAGTTCTTC. This translates into CSAHRLARNEQFF. The chain has TRBV20-1 and TRBJ2-1; TRBD2 agrees at 7 bases. CDR1 is DFQATT and CDR2 is SNEGSKA in the germline V gene (reference sequence). The CDR3 runs 13 residues. The ends lost 5 bases at V and 7 bases at J; junction bases unmatched: 8.

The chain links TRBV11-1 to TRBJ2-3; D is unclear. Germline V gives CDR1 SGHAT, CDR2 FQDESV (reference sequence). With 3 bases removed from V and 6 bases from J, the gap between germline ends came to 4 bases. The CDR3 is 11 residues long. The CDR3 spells CASSFWDTQYF. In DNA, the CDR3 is TGTGCCAGCAGCTTCTGGGATACGCAGTATTTT.

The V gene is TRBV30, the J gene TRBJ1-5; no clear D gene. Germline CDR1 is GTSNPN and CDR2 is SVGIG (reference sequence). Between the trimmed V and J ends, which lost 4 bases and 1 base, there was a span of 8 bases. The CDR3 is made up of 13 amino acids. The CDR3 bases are TGTGCCTGGAACCGAGGCAGCAATCAGCCCCAGCATTTT. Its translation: CAWNRGSNQPQHF.

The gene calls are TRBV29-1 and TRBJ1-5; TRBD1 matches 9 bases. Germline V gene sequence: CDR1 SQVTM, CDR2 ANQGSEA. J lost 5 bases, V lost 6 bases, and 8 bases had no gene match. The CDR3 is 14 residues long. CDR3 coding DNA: TGCAGCGTACTAATACAGGGGGCCTATCAGCCCCAGCATTTT. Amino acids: CSVLIQGAYQPQHF.

In DNA, the CDR3 is TGTGCCACCAGTGATTCCGGGACCTTCGGGAGGGCCAACGTCCTGACTTTC. Amino acids: CATSDSGTFGRANVLTF. The J gene is TRBJ2-6, the V gene TRBV24-1; D may be TRBD1 or TRBD2 (5 bases each). Between the trimmed V and J ends, which lost 2 bases and 5 bases, there was a span of 15 bases. This CDR3 contains 17 residues. CDR1 and CDR2 from the germline V gene are KGHDR and SFDVKD.

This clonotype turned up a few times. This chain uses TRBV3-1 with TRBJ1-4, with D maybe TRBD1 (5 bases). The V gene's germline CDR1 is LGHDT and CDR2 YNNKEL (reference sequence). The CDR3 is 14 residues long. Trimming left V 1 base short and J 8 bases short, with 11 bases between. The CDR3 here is CASSQVEGNEKLFF. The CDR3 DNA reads TGTGCCAGCAGCCAAGTCGAGGGGAACGAAAAACTGTTTTTT.

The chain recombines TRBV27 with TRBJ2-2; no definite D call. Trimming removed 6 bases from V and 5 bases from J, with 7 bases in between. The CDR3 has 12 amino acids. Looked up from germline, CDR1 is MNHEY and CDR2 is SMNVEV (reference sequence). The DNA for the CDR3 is TGTGCCAGCAGACAGCGAACCGGGGAGCTGTTTTTT. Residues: CASRQRTGELFF.

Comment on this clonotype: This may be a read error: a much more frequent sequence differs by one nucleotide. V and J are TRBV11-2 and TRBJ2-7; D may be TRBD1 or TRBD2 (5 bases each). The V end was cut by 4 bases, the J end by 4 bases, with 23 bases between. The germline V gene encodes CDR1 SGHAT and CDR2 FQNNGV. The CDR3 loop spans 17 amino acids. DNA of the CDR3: TGTGCCAGCAGCTCAATAAACGGGGCTCTTAAGCCTTACGAGCAGTACTTC. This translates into CASSSINGALKPYEQYF.

In nucleotides, the CDR3 is TGCAGTGCTAGATCCGGGAGGGCCTACAATGAGCAGTTCTTC. It yields the protein CSARSGRAYNEQFF. V is TRBV20-1 and J is TRBJ2-1; 8 bases map to TRBD2. The CDR3 runs to 14 residues. CDR1 and CDR2 from the germline V gene are DFQATT and SNEGSKA (reference sequence). J gave up 2 bases and V 2 bases, and 2 bases lay outside the gene matches.

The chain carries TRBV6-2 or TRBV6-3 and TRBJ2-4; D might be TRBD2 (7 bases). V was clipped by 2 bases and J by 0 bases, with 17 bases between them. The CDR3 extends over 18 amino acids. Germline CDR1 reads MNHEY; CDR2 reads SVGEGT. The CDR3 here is CASSYPRGGGRAKNIQYF. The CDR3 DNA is TGTGCCAGCAGTTACCCTCGAGGGGGGGGGAGAGCCAAAAACATTCAGTACTTC.

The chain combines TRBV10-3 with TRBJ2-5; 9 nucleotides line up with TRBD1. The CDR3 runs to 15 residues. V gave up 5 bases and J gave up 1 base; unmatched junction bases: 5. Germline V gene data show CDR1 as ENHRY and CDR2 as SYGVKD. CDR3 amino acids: CAISRGQGTQETQYF. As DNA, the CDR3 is TGTGCCATCAGTCGAGGACAGGGGACCCAAGAGACCCAGTACTTC.

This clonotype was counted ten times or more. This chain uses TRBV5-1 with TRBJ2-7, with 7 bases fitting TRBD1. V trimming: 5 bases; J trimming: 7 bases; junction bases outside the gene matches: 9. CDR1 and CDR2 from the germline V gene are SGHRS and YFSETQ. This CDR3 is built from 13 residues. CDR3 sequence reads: CASSYDRVREQYF. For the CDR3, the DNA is TGCGCCAGCAGTTATGACAGGGTGAGGGAGCAGTACTTC.

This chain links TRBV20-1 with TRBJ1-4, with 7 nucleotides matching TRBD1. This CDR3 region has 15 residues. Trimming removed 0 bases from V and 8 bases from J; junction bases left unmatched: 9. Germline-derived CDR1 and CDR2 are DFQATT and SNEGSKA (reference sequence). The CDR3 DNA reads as TGCAGTGCTAGAGATGTGACAGGGTTAATGGAAAAACTGTTTTTT. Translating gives CSARDVTGLMEKLFF.

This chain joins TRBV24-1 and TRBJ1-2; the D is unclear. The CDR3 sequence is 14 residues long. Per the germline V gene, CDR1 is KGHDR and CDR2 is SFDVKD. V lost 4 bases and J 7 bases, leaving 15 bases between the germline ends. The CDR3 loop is CATSDRDLWGGYTF. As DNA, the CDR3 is TGTGCCACCAGTGACCGGGATCTCTGGGGTGGCTACACCTTC.

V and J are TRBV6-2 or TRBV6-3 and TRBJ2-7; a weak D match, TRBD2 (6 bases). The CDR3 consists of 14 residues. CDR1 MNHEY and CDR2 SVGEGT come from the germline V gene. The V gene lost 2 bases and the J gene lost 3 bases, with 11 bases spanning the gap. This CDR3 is CASSYGGPRYEQYF. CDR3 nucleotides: TGTGCCAGCAGTTACGGAGGGCCGCGCTACGAGCAGTACTTC.

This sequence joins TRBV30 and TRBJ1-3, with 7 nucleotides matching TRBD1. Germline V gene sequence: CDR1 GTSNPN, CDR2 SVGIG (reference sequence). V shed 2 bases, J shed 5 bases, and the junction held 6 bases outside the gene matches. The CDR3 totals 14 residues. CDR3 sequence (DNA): TGTGCCTGGAGTTTCGACAGGGATCGAAACACCATATATTTT. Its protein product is CAWSFDRDRNTIYF.

The DNA of the CDR3 is TGTGCCAGCAGTTTATCGGCCCGTACGACCTATAATTCACCCCTCCACTTT. Amino acids: CASSLSARTTYNSPLHF. The chain uses TRBV27 and TRBJ1-6; D gene ambiguous. Per the germline V gene, CDR1 is MNHEY and CDR2 is SMNVEV (reference sequence). Between the trimmed V and J ends, which lost 0 bases and 2 bases, there was a span of 11 bases. CDR3 length equals 17 residues.

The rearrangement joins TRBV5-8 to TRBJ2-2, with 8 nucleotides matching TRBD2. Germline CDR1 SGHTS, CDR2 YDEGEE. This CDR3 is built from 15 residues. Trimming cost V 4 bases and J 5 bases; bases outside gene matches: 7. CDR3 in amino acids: CASSAPGLETGELFF. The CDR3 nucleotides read TGTGCCAGCAGCGCACCGGGACTAGAGACCGGGGAGCTGTTTTTT.

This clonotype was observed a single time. The CDR3 spells CSAPGLLPGNEQFF. CDR3 in DNA: TGCAGTGCGCCGGGACTTCTTCCTGGGAATGAGCAGTTCTTC. This rearrangement joins TRBV20-1 to TRBJ2-1; D perhaps matches TRBD2 (6 bases). Germline V gene lookup returns CDR1 DFQATT and CDR2 SNEGSKA (reference sequence). This CDR3 comprises 14 residues. The germline V and J ends were trimmed by 6 bases and 7 bases, with 19 bases remaining between them.

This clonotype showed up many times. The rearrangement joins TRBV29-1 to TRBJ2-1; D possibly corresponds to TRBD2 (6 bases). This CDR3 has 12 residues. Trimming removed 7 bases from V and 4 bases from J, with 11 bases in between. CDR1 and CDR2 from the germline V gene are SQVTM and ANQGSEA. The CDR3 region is CSEGGIYNEQFF. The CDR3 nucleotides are TGCAGCGAGGGCGGGATTTACAATGAGCAGTTCTTC.

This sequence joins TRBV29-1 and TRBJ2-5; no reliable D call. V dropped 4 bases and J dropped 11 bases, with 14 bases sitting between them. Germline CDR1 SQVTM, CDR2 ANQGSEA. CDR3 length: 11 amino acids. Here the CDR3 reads CSVVLPNEQYF. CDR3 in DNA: TGCAGCGTTGTCTTACCCAATGAGCAGTACTTC.

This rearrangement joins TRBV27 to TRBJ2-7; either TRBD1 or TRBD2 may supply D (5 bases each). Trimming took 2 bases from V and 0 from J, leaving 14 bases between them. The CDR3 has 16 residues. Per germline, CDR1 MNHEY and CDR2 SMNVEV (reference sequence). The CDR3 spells CASSLSLGDASYEQYF. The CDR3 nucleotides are TGTGCCAGCAGTTTAAGTCTTGGGGACGCCTCCTACGAGCAGTACTTC.

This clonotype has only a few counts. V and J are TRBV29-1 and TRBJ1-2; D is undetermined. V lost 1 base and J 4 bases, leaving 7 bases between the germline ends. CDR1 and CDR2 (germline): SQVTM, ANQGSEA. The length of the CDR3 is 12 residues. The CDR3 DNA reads TGCAGCGTTGAAGTCGCGGTCTATGGCTACACCTTC. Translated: CSVEVAVYGYTF.

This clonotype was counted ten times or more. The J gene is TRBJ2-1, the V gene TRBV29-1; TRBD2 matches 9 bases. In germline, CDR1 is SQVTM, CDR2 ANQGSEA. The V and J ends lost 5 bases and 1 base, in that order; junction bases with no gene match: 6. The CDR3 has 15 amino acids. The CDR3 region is CSVRREGNSYNEQFF. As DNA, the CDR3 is TGCAGCGTTCGGCGGGAGGGTAATTCCTACAATGAGCAGTTCTTC.

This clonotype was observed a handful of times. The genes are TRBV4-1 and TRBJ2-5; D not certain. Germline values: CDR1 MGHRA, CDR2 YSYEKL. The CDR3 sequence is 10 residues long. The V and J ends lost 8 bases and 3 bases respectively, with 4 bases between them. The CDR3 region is CASQKETQYF. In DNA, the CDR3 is TGCGCCAGCCAAAAAGAGACCCAGTACTTC.

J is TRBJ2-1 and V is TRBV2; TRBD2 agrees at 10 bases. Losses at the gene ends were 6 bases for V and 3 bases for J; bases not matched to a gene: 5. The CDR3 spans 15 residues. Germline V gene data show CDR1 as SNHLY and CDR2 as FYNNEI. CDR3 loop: CASRAASGGYNEQFF. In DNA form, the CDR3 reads TGTGCCAGCAGGGCCGCTAGCGGGGGCTACAATGAGCAGTTCTTC.